These T cell receptor beta chains were read from a single sample in a study of cytomegalovirus exposure and HLA in healthy donors. Produced via immunoSEQ multiplex PCR; TCRdb's table is partial and in-frame only. The sample shows approximately 69,000 clones, 60% to 85% of them seen only once. Sequencing was done on a sample of PBMCs. These receptors were obtained from a man younger than 30 in good health and CMV-seronegative. Each CDR3 is given with its conserved first and last residue. Fields, in order: V gene, CDR3 protein.

V: TRBV11-1; CDR3: CASSEQRDRGPDGANVLTF
V: TRBV18; CDR3: CASTRQLGGTEAFF
V: TRBV29-1; CDR3: CSARSSGGETQYF
V: TRBV5-1; CDR3: CASSLGFRGTSTGELFF
V: TRBV29-1; CDR3: CSVGGPTGGGSYEQYF
V: TRBV6-5; CDR3: CASSAWTGGNQPQHF
V: TRBV5-1; CDR3: CASATGSNEKLFF
V: TRBV6-5; CDR3: CASSYSGPGGNTIYF
V: TRBV7-9; CDR3: CASSRGDTQYF
V: TRBV27; CDR3: CASSLGRGPYEQYF
V: TRBV6-5; CDR3: CASSRTGLAKNIQYF
V: TRBV5-4; CDR3: CASSLDASTTDTQYF
V: TRBV6-1; CDR3: CASSEPAGTYNEQFF
V: TRBV27; CDR3: CASSSTGAPGNTIYF
V: TRBV4-2; CDR3: CASSQANPFAGGSSYNEQFF